One and the same sample provided the 28 T cell receptor beta chains below, sequenced in a study of blood T cell repertoires in COVID-19. The data were produced by immunoSEQ multiplex PCR, yet TCRdb's version contains in-frame clones alone and is incomplete. The sample has 150,000 to 200,000 clones, less than 90% seen once. The sequenced sample consisted of peripheral blood. All receptors come from a woman aged 35 to 49 with acute or convalescent COVID-19.

The chain links TRBV4-2 to TRBJ1-5, with a weak D call TRBD1 (6 bases). Between the trimmed V and J ends, which lost 1 base and 7 bases, there was a span of 17 bases. Germline V CDR1 and CDR2: LGHNA, YNFKEQ. The CDR3 consists of 16 residues. CDR3 sequence reads: CASSQVAGGGFQPQHF. CDR3 bases: TGTGCCAGCAGCCAAGTTGCGGGGGGCGGATTCCAGCCCCAGCATTTT.

This sequence joins TRBV27 and TRBJ2-7; possible D gene TRBD1, 5 bases. The germline V and J ends were trimmed by 4 bases and 3 bases, with 13 bases remaining between them. There are 14 residues in the CDR3. The germline CDR1 and CDR2 sequences are MNHEY and SMNVEV (reference sequence). CDR3 bases: TGTGCCAGCAGTTCCGGACAATTTATCTACGAGCAGTACTTC. Encoded protein: CASSSGQFIYEQYF.

This chain uses TRBV27 with TRBJ2-5; 9 positions match TRBD2. The CDR3 totals 14 residues. V was pared by 3 bases and J by 5 bases, with 4 bases of the junction left unmatched. Per germline, CDR1 MNHEY and CDR2 SMNVEV (reference sequence). DNA for the CDR3: TGTGCCAGCAGTTTGGCGGGAGGGCCGGAGACCCAGTACTTC. The encoded protein is CASSLAGGPETQYF.

The V and J genes are TRBV6-5 and TRBJ1-6; D remains unclear. This CDR3 contains 15 residues. Trimming removed 4 bases from V and 9 bases from J, with 16 bases in between. From germline, CDR1 is MNHEY and CDR2 SVGAGI. The CDR3 reads CASSFVAPGLSPLHF. As DNA, the CDR3 is TGTGCCAGCAGTTTTGTAGCTCCCGGACTTTCACCCCTCCACTTT.

The J gene is TRBJ2-3, the V gene TRBV5-1, with 10 nucleotides matching TRBD2. Germline lookup yields CDR1 SGHRS and CDR2 YFSETQ. Trimming took 4 bases from V and 0 from J; bases not matched to a gene: 8. The CDR3 loop spans 17 amino acids. CDR3: CASSPAGGDFSTDTQYF. CDR3 sequence (DNA): TGCGCCAGCAGCCCAGCGGGAGGGGACTTTAGCACAGATACGCAGTATTTT.

For this clone: A read error may account for a junction end that differs from germline. The chain is built from TRBV6-1 and TRBJ2-7; D is uncertain. This CDR3 spans 11 amino acids. From germline, CDR1 is MNHNS and CDR2 SASEGT. In DNA form, the CDR3 reads TGTGCCAGCGGTGAGAGGAACGAGCAGTACTTC. Amino acids: CASGERNEQYF.

V and J are TRBV12-3 or TRBV12-4 and TRBJ1-5, with 7 bases aligning to TRBD1. After removal of 8 bases from V and 6 bases from J, the junction contained 7 bases not matched to a gene. The CDR3 totals 13 residues. The CDR3 bases are TGTGCCAGCCAACAGGGGAATGGTCAGCCCCAGCATTTT. Translated, it gives CASQQGNGQPQHF.

This chain links TRBV5-4 with TRBJ2-5; 8 bases are shared with TRBD1. Germline values: CDR1 SGHNT, CDR2 YYREEE (reference sequence). The CDR3 runs 13 residues. The junction had 4 bases not matched to a gene; V was cut back by 5 bases and J by 4 bases. DNA of the CDR3: TGTGCCAGCAGGCCACAGGGGGTAGAGACCCAGTACTTC. It codes for CASRPQGVETQYF.

The chain's CDR3 is CASKDRGRETQYF. The CDR3 coding sequence is TGTGCCAGTAAGGACAGGGGGCGAGAGACCCAGTACTTC. The rearrangement links TRBV19 to TRBJ2-5, with 11 bases that match TRBD1. Per germline, CDR1 LNHDA and CDR2 SQIVND (reference sequence). V was pared by 7 bases and J by 4 bases, with 2 bases of the junction left unmatched. The CDR3 is 13 residues long.

Here the CDR3 reads CASSLGTVNAAFF. The CDR3 DNA sequence: TGTGCCAGCAGTCTCGGGACAGTAAATGCCGCTTTCTTT. The chain recombines TRBV28 with TRBJ1-1; 7 nucleotides agree with TRBD1. J was trimmed by 11 bases and V by 5 bases; bases with no gene match: 11. CDR1 is MDHEN, CDR2 SYDVKM, per germline. The CDR3 length is 13 residues.

The table lists this clone with a few counts. The genes are TRBV5-1 and TRBJ1-6, with D unclear. Trimming took 1 base from V and 7 from J, leaving 15 bases between them. Germline V gives CDR1 SGHRS, CDR2 YFSETQ. The CDR3 is 16 residues long. The CDR3 region is CASSLLGGSMNSPLHF. CDR3 nucleotides: TGCGCCAGCAGCTTGTTAGGTGGGAGCATGAATTCACCCCTCCACTTT.

This rearrangement joins TRBV10-3 to TRBJ2-4, with D possibly TRBD2 on 5 matching bases. Germline CDR1 reads ENHRY; CDR2 reads SYGVKD. V was clipped by 4 bases and J by 2 bases, with 21 bases between them. CDR3 size: 18 residues. The CDR3 here is CAISGGPVAVGTKNIQYF. DNA for the CDR3: TGTGCCATCAGTGGAGGGCCCGTGGCCGTCGGGACCAAAAACATTCAGTACTTC.

The V call is TRBV7-8, the J call TRBJ2-2; 11 bases map to TRBD1. In germline, CDR1 is SGHVS, CDR2 FQNEAQ. Trimming removed 4 bases from V and 4 bases from J; junction bases left unmatched: 8. The CDR3 contains 17 residues. CDR3 sequence reads: CASSSKLGTGGTGELFF. The DNA of the CDR3 is TGTGCCAGCAGCTCGAAACTAGGGACAGGGGGCACCGGGGAGCTGTTTTTT.

The rearrangement links TRBV7-8 to TRBJ2-1; possibly TRBD2 for D (7 bases). CDR3 length: 15 residues. Germline CDR1 is SGHVS and CDR2 is FQNEAQ. V was shortened by 5 bases and J by 5 bases, with 16 bases between the two germline ends. CDR3: CASSGKRDTNNEQFF. In nucleotides, the CDR3 is TGTGCCAGCAGCGGAAAGCGGGACACAAACAATGAGCAGTTCTTC.

The gene calls are TRBV7-6 and TRBJ2-1, with a tentative D call TRBD2 (6 bases). Trimming shortened V by 5 bases and J by 7 bases, and 15 bases separated the two germline ends. Germline values: CDR1 SGHVS, CDR2 FNYEAQ. The CDR3 spans 14 residues. The chain's CDR3 is CASSVPGLSNEQFF. Written as DNA, the CDR3 is TGTGCCAGCAGCGTTCCGGGACTTAGTAATGAGCAGTTCTTC.

V usage is TRBV6-5 and J usage is TRBJ2-7; D remains ambiguous. V was clipped by 6 bases and J by 4 bases, with 4 bases between them. Per germline, CDR1 MNHEY and CDR2 SVGAGI. This CDR3 comprises 10 residues. CDR3 sequence (DNA): TGTGCCAGCAGCCTGTACGAGCAGTACTTC. Translating gives CASSLYEQYF.

V is TRBV28 and J is TRBJ1-2; 7 positions agree with TRBD1. Germline loops: CDR1 MDHEN, CDR2 SYDVKM. The CDR3 is 14 amino acids. V shed 4 bases and J 5 bases; nucleotides not matched to a gene: 7. The CDR3 DNA reads TGTGCCAGCAGTTCCGGGACAGTCAAGTATGGCTACACCTTC. Translation gives CASSSGTVKYGYTF.

This sequence joins TRBV25-1 and TRBJ2-5; possibly TRBD1 for D (5 bases). Germline V lookup: CDR1 MGHDK, CDR2 SYGVNS. V was clipped by 6 bases and J by 6 bases, with 11 bases between them. The CDR3 runs to 12 residues. The CDR3 nucleotides are TGTGCCAGCAGAGCAGGGATGAAGACCCAGTACTTC. This encodes CASRAGMKTQYF.

The chain employs TRBV5-1 and TRBJ1-4; D not certain. The germline V gene encodes CDR1 SGHRS and CDR2 YFSETQ. This CDR3 has 15 residues. The V and J ends lost 0 bases and 4 bases respectively, with 10 bases between them. CDR3 sequence: CASSLGAISNEKLFF. The CDR3 DNA reads TGCGCCAGCAGCTTGGGAGCAATTAGTAATGAAAAACTGTTTTTT.

The gene calls are TRBV7-8 and TRBJ2-3; 9 nucleotides match TRBD2. The V gene end was trimmed by 1 base and the J gene end by 7 bases; junction bases not matched to a gene: 6. Germline CDR1 reads SGHVS; CDR2 reads FQNEAQ. CDR3 length: 15 residues. This CDR3 reads CASSLGPSGTNTQYF. The CDR3 DNA sequence: TGTGCCAGCAGCTTAGGACCTAGCGGGACGAATACGCAGTATTTT.

CDR3 loop: CAWNPGGPAYEQYF. The CDR3 DNA follows: TGTGCCTGGAACCCGGGAGGGCCCGCCTACGAGCAGTACTTC. The rearrangement links TRBV30 to TRBJ2-7, with 8 bases lining up with TRBD2. Germline loops: CDR1 GTSNPN, CDR2 SVGIG (reference sequence). V lost 4 bases and J lost 2; bases outside the gene matches: 7. This CDR3 region has 14 residues.

The CDR3 sequence: CAAGITGDSSQPQHF. The CDR3 DNA is TGTGCCGCAGGCATCACAGGGGATTCGAGTCAGCCCCAGCATTTT. The chain couples TRBV6-5 to TRBJ1-5, with 7 bases fitting TRBD1. Germline loops: CDR1 MNHEY, CDR2 SVGAGI. CDR3 length equals 15 residues. V lost 11 bases to trimming and J lost 6 bases; unmatched junction nucleotides: 16.

The rearrangement joins TRBV30 to TRBJ2-5; 12 bases fit TRBD1. This CDR3 region has 13 residues. The V gene end was trimmed by 8 bases and the J gene end by 4 bases; junction bases not matched to a gene: 5. The V gene's germline CDR1 is GTSNPN and CDR2 SVGIG (reference sequence). The CDR3 protein is CAKGDRGRETQYF. The CDR3 DNA reads TGTGCCAAGGGGGACAGGGGGCGAGAGACCCAGTACTTC.

The chain couples TRBV27 to TRBJ1-1; D unresolved. This CDR3 region has 13 residues. Germline CDR1 and CDR2: MNHEY and SMNVEV (reference sequence). V lost 3 bases, J lost 1 base, and 6 bases lay in between. The CDR3 nucleotides read TGTGCCAGCAGTTTGAGCCGGAACACTGAAGCTTTCTTT. Translated: CASSLSRNTEAFF.

This clone was seen only a few times. The genes are TRBV27 and TRBJ2-2; perhaps TRBD1 as D (5 bases). V lost 5 bases and J lost 1, with 26 bases in between. The CDR3 extends over 20 amino acids. Germline-derived CDR1 and CDR2 are MNHEY and SMNVEV (reference sequence). In DNA, the CDR3 is TGTGCCAGCAGTCCCCCATCAGGGCGGAGCGTCGAATGGAACACCGGGGAGCTGTTTTTT. Protein product: CASSPPSGRSVEWNTGELFF.

The V and J genes are TRBV25-1 and TRBJ1-2; no clear D. This CDR3 has 16 amino acids. CDR1 is MGHDK and CDR2 is SYGVNS in the germline V gene. The V gene lost 3 bases and the J gene lost 1 base, with 15 bases spanning the gap. The CDR3 DNA follows: TGTGCCAGCAGTGATAACGGCAGACTTTTTAACTATGGCTACACCTTC. It encodes CASSDNGRLFNYGYTF.

J is TRBJ1-1 and V is TRBV11-2; tentative D call: TRBD1 (6 bases). This CDR3 has 15 amino acids. CDR1 is SGHAT and CDR2 is FQNNGV in the germline V gene. With 8 bases removed from V and 1 base from J, the gap between germline ends came to 17 bases. The CDR3: CASRIRTRGNTEAFF. The DNA of the CDR3 is TGTGCCAGCCGCATACGAACCAGGGGGAACACTGAAGCTTTCTTT.

The chain has TRBV7-2 and TRBJ2-3; D not certain. Germline-derived CDR1 and CDR2 are SGHTA and FQGNSA. The V and J ends lost 4 bases and 2 bases respectively, with 7 bases between them. This CDR3 is 13 amino acids long. The DNA of the CDR3 is TGTGCCAGCAGCTCATTAGACACAGATACGCAGTATTTT. Its translation: CASSSLDTDTQYF.